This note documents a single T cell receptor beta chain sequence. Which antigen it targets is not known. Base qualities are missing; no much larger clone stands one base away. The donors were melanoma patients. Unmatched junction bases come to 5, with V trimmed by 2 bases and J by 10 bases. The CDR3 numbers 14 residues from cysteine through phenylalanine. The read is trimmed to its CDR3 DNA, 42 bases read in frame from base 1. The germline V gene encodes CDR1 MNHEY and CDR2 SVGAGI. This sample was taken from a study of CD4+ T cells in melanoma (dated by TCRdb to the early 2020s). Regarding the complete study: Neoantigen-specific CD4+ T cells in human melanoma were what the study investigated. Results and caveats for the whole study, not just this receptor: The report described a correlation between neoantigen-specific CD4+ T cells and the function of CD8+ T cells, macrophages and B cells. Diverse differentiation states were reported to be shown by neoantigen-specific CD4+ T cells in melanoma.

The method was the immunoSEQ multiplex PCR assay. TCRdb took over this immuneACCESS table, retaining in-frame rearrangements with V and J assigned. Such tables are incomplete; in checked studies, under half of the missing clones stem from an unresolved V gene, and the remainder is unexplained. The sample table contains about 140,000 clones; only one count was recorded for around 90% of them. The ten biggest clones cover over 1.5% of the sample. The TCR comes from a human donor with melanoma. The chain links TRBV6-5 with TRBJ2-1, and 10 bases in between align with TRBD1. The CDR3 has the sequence CASSYRTGGLEQFF. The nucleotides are TGTGCCAGCAGTTACAGGACAGGGGGGTTGGAGCAGTTCTTC.